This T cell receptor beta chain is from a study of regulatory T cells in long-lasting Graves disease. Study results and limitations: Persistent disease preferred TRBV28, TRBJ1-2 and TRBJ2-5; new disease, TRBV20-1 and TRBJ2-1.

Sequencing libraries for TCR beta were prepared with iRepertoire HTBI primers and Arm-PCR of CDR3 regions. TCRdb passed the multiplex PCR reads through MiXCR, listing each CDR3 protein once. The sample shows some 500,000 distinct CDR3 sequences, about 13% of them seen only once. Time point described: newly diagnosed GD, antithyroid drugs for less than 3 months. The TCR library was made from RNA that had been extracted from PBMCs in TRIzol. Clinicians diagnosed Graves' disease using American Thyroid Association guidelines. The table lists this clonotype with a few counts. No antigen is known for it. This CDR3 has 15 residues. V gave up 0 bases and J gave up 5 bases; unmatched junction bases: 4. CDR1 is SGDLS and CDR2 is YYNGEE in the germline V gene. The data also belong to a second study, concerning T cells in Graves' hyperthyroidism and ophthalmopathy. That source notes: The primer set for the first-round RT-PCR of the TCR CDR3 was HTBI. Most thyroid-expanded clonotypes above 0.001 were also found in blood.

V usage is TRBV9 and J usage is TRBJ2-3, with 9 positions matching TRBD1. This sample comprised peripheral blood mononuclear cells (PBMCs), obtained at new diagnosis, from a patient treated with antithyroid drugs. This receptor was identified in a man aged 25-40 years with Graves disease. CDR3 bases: TGTGCCAGCAGCGTAGATGACAGGGGGGGAGATACGCAGTATTTT. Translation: CASSVDDRGGDTQYF.